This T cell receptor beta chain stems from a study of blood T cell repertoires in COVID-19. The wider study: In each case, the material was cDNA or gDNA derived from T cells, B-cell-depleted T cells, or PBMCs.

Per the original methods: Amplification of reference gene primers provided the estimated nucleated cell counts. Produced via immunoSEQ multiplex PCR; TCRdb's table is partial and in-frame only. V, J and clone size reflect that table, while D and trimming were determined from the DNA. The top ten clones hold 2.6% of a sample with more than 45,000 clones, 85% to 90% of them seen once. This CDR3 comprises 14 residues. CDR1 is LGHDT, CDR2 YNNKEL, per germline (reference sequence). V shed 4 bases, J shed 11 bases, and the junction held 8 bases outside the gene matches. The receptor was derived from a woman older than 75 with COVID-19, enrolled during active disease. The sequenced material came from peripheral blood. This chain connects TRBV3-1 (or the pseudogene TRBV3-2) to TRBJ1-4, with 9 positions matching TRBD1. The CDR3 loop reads CASSPRDRAAKLFF. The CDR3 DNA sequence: TGTGCCAGCAGCCCCCGGGACAGGGCGGCCAAACTGTTTTTT.